This T cell receptor (beta chain) was identified in a study of response to subunit inactivated influenza vaccine. Study-wide findings and caveats: Each seasonal influenza vaccination, the authors suggested, recruits few new T cells.

This CDR3 is built from 14 residues. V lost 3 bases, J lost 1 base, and 6 bases lay in between. TCRdb called the RT-PCR reads again in MiXCR, with one record for every CDR3 protein. Of 650,000 to 800,000 distinct CDR3 sequences in the sample, roughly 14% were seen once. In regard to this clonotype: What it recognizes is unknown.

The clonotype comes from a man over 45 who received an inactivated influenza vaccine. V gene TRBV12-3 or TRBV12-4 combines with J gene TRBJ2-2, with D hard to call. Sequencing was performed on PBMCs from blood, taken 14 days before vaccination. CDR3 in DNA: TGTGCCAGCAGTTTCGCCATGAACACCGGGGAGCTGTTTTTT. It is translated as CASSFAMNTGELFF.